These T cell receptor beta chains were read from a single sample in a study of identical twins. TCRdb reanalysed the 5' RACE reads using MiXCR and keeps one entry per CDR3 protein. The sample lists more than 650,000 distinct CDR3 sequences, around 6% occurring once. Sequencing input: naive T cells sorted from blood. These receptors were taken from a man younger than 35 in good health. The CDR3 runs from the conserved cysteine through the conserved F or W. D genes are given only for firm matches. Clone size is shown for a subset of rows, as once, few, many or a class of expanded clone.

clone_size: few; v_call: TRBV30; j_call: TRBJ2-7; d_call: .; cdr3_nt: TGTGCCTGGAGGTCCCCGTCAGGGCTAGCCTACGAGCAGTACTTC; cdr3_aa: CAWRSPSGLAYEQYF
clone_size: few; v_call: TRBV24-1; j_call: TRBJ2-1; d_call: TRBD1; cdr3_nt: TGTGCCACCAGTGACCGGACTGGGGGATCCGGGACAGCTTACAATGAGCAGTTCTTC; cdr3_aa: CATSDRTGGSGTAYNEQFF
clone_size: few; v_call: TRBV6-1; j_call: TRBJ2-7; d_call: .; cdr3_nt: TGTGCCATCAACCCGGGCCACCCCCCGGGAGATGACGAGCAGTACTTC; cdr3_aa: CAINPGHPPGDDEQYF
clone_size: .; v_call: TRBV14; j_call: TRBJ1-2; d_call: .; cdr3_nt: TGTGCCAGCAGCCAAGGGGCTGCCGATGCGACTAACTATGGCTACACCTTC; cdr3_aa: CASSQGAADATNYGYTF
clone_size: few; v_call: TRBV11-2; j_call: TRBJ2-3; d_call: .; cdr3_nt: TGTGCCAGCAGCCCCTCCTCCTACACAGATACGCAGTATTTT; cdr3_aa: CASSPSSYTDTQYF
clone_size: .; v_call: TRBV20-1; j_call: TRBJ2-3; d_call: TRBD2; cdr3_nt: TGCAGTGCCGTATCAGCGGGAGGGCCGTCAGATACGCAGTATTTT; cdr3_aa: CSAVSAGGPSDTQYF
clone_size: many; v_call: TRBV29-1; j_call: TRBJ1-1; d_call: .; cdr3_nt: TGCAGCGCTCGGATCATGAACACTGAAGCTTTCTTT; cdr3_aa: CSARIMNTEAFF
clone_size: many; v_call: TRBV6-4; j_call: TRBJ2-5; d_call: TRBD2; cdr3_nt: TGTGCCAGCAGTGTACAGGCCGGGAGGCAAGAGACCCAGTACTTC; cdr3_aa: CASSVQAGRQETQYF
clone_size: .; v_call: TRBV10-3; j_call: TRBJ1-4; d_call: .; cdr3_nt: TGTGCCATCAGTGAGTCGAAGGCCGGTTCGGGGGAAAAACTGTTTTTT; cdr3_aa: CAISESKAGSGEKLFF
clone_size: many; v_call: TRBV20-1; j_call: TRBJ2-2; d_call: TRBD2; cdr3_nt: TGCAGTGCTAGTCCGGGCGGGAGACAAAACACCGGGGAGCTGTTTTTT; cdr3_aa: CSASPGGRQNTGELFF
clone_size: many; v_call: TRBV10-3; j_call: TRBJ2-1; d_call: TRBD1; cdr3_nt: TGTGCCATCAGTGAGTCGGGACAGGGGTACTACAATGAGCAGTTCTTC; cdr3_aa: CAISESGQGYYNEQFF
clone_size: .; v_call: TRBV4-2; j_call: TRBJ1-5; d_call: TRBD1; cdr3_nt: TGTGCCAGCAGCCACGACAGGGGTATGGGCAATCAGCCCCAGCATTTT; cdr3_aa: CASSHDRGMGNQPQHF
clone_size: many; v_call: TRBV5-1; j_call: TRBJ2-7; d_call: .; cdr3_nt: TGCGCCAGCAGCCCCGGACAGTACTACGAGCAGTACTTC; cdr3_aa: CASSPGQYYEQYF
clone_size: many; v_call: TRBV10-1; j_call: TRBJ2-1; d_call: TRBD2; cdr3_nt: TGCGCCAGCAGTAAAAATCGTGCTAGCGGGAGCAATGAGCAGTTCTTC; cdr3_aa: CASSKNRASGSNEQFF
clone_size: few; v_call: TRBV6-2/TRBV6-3; j_call: TRBJ2-1; d_call: .; cdr3_nt: TGTGCCAGCACCGAAGATAGGGTCAATGAGCAGTTCTTC; cdr3_aa: CASTEDRVNEQFF
clone_size: .; v_call: TRBV6-1; j_call: TRBJ2-2; d_call: .; cdr3_nt: TGTGCCAGCAGACAGGGATCTGAGGGCACCGGGGAGCTGTTTTTT; cdr3_aa: CASRQGSEGTGELFF